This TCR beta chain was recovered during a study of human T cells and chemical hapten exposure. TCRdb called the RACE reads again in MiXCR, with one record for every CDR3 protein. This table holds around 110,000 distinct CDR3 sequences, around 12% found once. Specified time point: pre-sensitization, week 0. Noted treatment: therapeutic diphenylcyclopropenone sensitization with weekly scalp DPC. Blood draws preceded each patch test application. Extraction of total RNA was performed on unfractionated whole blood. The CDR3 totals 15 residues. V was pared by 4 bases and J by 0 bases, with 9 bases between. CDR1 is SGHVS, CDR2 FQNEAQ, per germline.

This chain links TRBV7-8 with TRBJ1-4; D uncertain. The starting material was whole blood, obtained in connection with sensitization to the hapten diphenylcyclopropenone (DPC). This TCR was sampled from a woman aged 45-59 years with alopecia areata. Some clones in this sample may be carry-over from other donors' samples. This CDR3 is CASSSGRATNEKLFF. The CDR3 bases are TGTGCCAGCAGCTCCGGACGAGCAACTAATGAAAAACTGTTTTTT.